These 22 T cell receptor beta chains were all obtained from the same sample, sequenced in a study of CD8 T cells in ankylosing spondylitis. Study outcomes and limitations: Blood of patients with ankylosing spondylitis appeared to be characterized by a TCR beta motif of eight or nine highly homologous variants.

No antigen has been identified for these receptors. TCRdb itself ran the 5' RACE reads through MiXCR, one entry per CDR3 protein. The sample holds about 440,000 distinct CDR3 sequences, 15% to 20% seen once. Sequenced: blood, either unsorted or a sorted T cell fraction (not recorded which). The source is a male donor with ankylosing spondylitis.

This clonotype was counted between two and nine times. V usage is TRBV5-1 and J usage is TRBJ2-5, with 9 bases matching TRBD1. This CDR3 comprises 13 residues. With 6 bases clipped from V and 8 bases from J, the junction kept 8 bases outside the gene matches. Germline lookup yields CDR1 SGHRS and CDR2 YFSETQ. CDR3 nucleotides: TGCGCCAGCAAGCGGGACAGGGTGGAAACCCAGTACTTC. Protein product: CASKRDRVETQYF. Based on the CDR3 plus reference TRBV5-1 and TRBJ2-5, the full variable domain is KAGVTQTPRYLIKTRGQQVTLSCSPISGHRSVSWYQQTPGQGLQFLFEYFSETQRNKGNFPGRFSGRQFSNSRSEMNVSTLELGDSALYLCASKRDRVETQYFGPGTRLLVL.

Concerning this clonotype itself: Compared with germline, one end of the junction differs, possibly owing to a read error. The chain joins TRBV7-6 to TRBJ2-1, with TRBD2 matching over 13 bases. The CDR3 is 16 residues long. CDR1 and CDR2 (germline): SGHVS, FNYEAQ. In nucleotides, the CDR3 is TGCGCCAGCACCCTACTAGCGGGGGGGTCCTACAATGAGCAGTTCTTC. As protein: CASTLLAGGSYNEQFF.

In its sample, this clonotype was seen a few times. This sequence joins TRBV5-1 and TRBJ2-7; possibly TRBD1 or TRBD2 for D (5 bases each). Germline V gene data show CDR1 as SGHRS and CDR2 as YFSETQ. This CDR3 region has 14 residues. The V end lost 1 base, the J end lost 2 bases, and 10 bases lay between the germline ends. The CDR3 coding sequence is TGCGCCAGCAGCTTGTGGGACCAAACCTACGAGCAGTACTTC. It specifies CASSLWDQTYEQYF.

The CDR3 reads CASSLATGSTDTQYF. CDR3 coding DNA: TGTGCCAGCAGTTTAGCGACAGGGAGCACAGATACGCAGTATTTT. This chain uses TRBV28 with TRBJ2-3, with 7 bases aligning to TRBD1. Germline V gene sequence: CDR1 MDHEN, CDR2 SYDVKM. The CDR3 is 15 amino acids. With 2 bases clipped from V and 0 bases from J, the junction kept 2 bases outside the gene matches.

This clonotype occurred a few times. The chain uses TRBV29-1 and TRBJ2-7; no firm D call. The CDR3 totals 12 residues. Deletions cut 5 bases from V and 0 bases from J, with 8 bases between. Germline V CDR1 and CDR2: SQVTM, ANQGSEA. The CDR3 here is CSVRRNSYEQYF. In DNA, the CDR3 is TGCAGCGTTCGTCGGAACTCCTACGAGCAGTACTTC.

This clonotype occurred once. The V call is TRBV30, the J call TRBJ2-1, with 11 positions matching TRBD2. The ends lost 2 bases at V and 2 bases at J; junction bases unmatched: 5. Germline CDR1 is GTSNPN and CDR2 is SVGIG (reference sequence). This CDR3 comprises 16 residues. CDR3 nucleotide sequence: TGTGCCTGGAGTCCGACTAGCGGGATTGCCTACAATGAGCAGTTCTTC. Its translation: CAWSPTSGIAYNEQFF.

The chain links TRBV20-1 to TRBJ2-1; TRBD1 or TRBD2 may be the D gene (5 bases each). The V end was cut by 3 bases, the J end by 1 base, with 16 bases between. The CDR3 is 16 amino acids. CDR1 and CDR2 (germline): DFQATT, SNEGSKA (reference sequence). The CDR3, as DNA: TGCAGTGCTAGTGGGGGTTTCGGGCTGTCCTACAATGAGCAGTTCTTC. It translates to CSASGGFGLSYNEQFF.

V is TRBV18 and J is TRBJ2-3; D remains unclear. Germline-derived CDR1 and CDR2 are KGHSH and LQKENI. The V gene lost 5 bases and the J gene lost 4 bases, with 10 bases spanning the gap. This CDR3 comprises 13 residues. The CDR3 loop reads CASSAGPSDTQYF. In nucleotides, the CDR3 is TGTGCCAGCTCAGCAGGCCCGTCAGATACGCAGTATTTT.

This clonotype was picked up a small number of times. CDR3 DNA: TGTGCCAGCAGCCGCGTCCCCCAGGGGCCGGACTATGGCTACACCTTC. The encoded protein is CASSRVPQGPDYGYTF. The chain links TRBV3-1 to TRBJ1-2, with D possibly matching TRBD1 (6 bases). CDR3 length: 16 amino acids. The germline V and J ends were trimmed by 4 bases and 3 bases, with 18 bases remaining between them. Germline CDR1 is LGHDT and CDR2 is YNNKEL (reference sequence).

This clonotype was counted at least ten times. The V and J genes are TRBV12-3 or TRBV12-4 and TRBJ2-3; 8 nucleotides line up with TRBD1. The junction had 6 bases not matched to a gene; V was cut back by 5 bases and J by 2 bases. The CDR3 is 15 residues long. The CDR3 DNA is TGTGCCAGCAGTATCAGGGGGCTATACACAGATACGCAGTATTTT. Protein sequence: CASSIRGLYTDTQYF.

The chain combines TRBV2 with TRBJ1-4; D not certain. CDR1 and CDR2 from the germline V gene are SNHLY and FYNNEI. Trimming shortened V by 6 bases and J by 9 bases, and 17 bases separated the two germline ends. The CDR3 runs to 14 residues. This chain's CDR3 is CASRTELSFQKLFF. The CDR3 DNA reads as TGTGCCAGCAGGACGGAACTAAGTTTTCAAAAACTGTTTTTT.

This clonotype has just a few counts. The rearrangement links TRBV9 to TRBJ1-6, with unresolved D. The V and J ends lost 2 bases and 7 bases respectively, with 10 bases between them. CDR3 length: 14 amino acids. Germline CDR1 and CDR2: SGDLS and YYNGEE. The CDR3 DNA sequence: TGTGCCAGCAGCGTGGCAGTGACGAATTCACCCCTCCACTTT. Residues: CASSVAVTNSPLHF.

This clonotype was observed a handful of times. The V call is TRBV20-1, the J call TRBJ1-1; D is unclear. V lost 4 bases and J 8 bases, leaving 26 bases between the germline ends. The CDR3 loop spans 16 amino acids. Germline V lookup: CDR1 DFQATT, CDR2 SNEGSKA (reference sequence). DNA for the CDR3: TGCAGTGCTACCCACCCTCGACGGACCTCTCCTGGGGAAGCTTTCTTT. Its translation is CSATHPRRTSPGEAFF.

The chain employs TRBV9 and TRBJ2-1, with 16 bases identical to TRBD2. This CDR3 is built from 18 residues. In germline, CDR1 is SGDLS, CDR2 YYNGEE. Losses at the gene ends were 4 bases for V and 2 bases for J; bases not matched to a gene: 6. DNA for the CDR3: TGTGCCAGCAGCCAGGGACTAGCGGGAGGGGGGGCCTACAATGAGCAGTTCTTC. Translation gives CASSQGLAGGGAYNEQFF.

The chain joins TRBV18 to TRBJ2-5, with 7 positions matching TRBD2. V dropped 2 bases and J dropped 2; count of bases not matched to a gene: 8. In germline, CDR1 is KGHSH, CDR2 LQKENI. The CDR3 extends over 16 amino acids. Here the CDR3 reads CASSPGTSATQETQYF. DNA for the CDR3: TGTGCCAGCTCACCAGGAACTAGCGCGACTCAAGAGACCCAGTACTTC.

J is TRBJ2-1 and V is TRBV6-4; no firm D call. The CDR3 loop spans 9 amino acids. Between the trimmed V and J ends, which lost 8 bases and 10 bases, there was a span of 6 bases. Germline-derived CDR1 and CDR2 are MRHNA and SNTAGT. The CDR3 loop is CASAFEQFF. The CDR3 nucleotides read TGTGCCAGCGCTTTCGAGCAGTTCTTC.

A few counts support this clonotype. The J gene is TRBJ1-4, the V gene TRBV4-1, with 7 bases fitting TRBD1. V shed 4 bases, J shed 6 bases, and the junction held 5 bases outside the gene matches. This CDR3 contains 14 residues. CDR1 and CDR2 from the germline V gene are MGHRA and YSYEKL. The CDR3 DNA sequence: TGCGCCAGCAGCCCTCGGGACAGTTATGAAAAACTGTTTTTT. This translates into CASSPRDSYEKLFF.

The V gene is TRBV9, the J gene TRBJ1-1; a weak D match, TRBD1 (5 bases). Trimming left V 4 bases short and J 3 bases short, with 13 bases between. Germline values: CDR1 SGDLS, CDR2 YYNGEE. The length of the CDR3 is 14 residues. Here the CDR3 DNA reads TGTGCCAGCAGCCAGAGGGGCCGGGACACTGAAGCTTTCTTT. It translates to CASSQRGRDTEAFF.

The chain joins TRBV5-5 to TRBJ1-5; the D gene is possibly TRBD1 (5 bases). The CDR3 length is 16 residues. Germline V CDR1 and CDR2: SGHKS, YYEKEE (reference sequence). V was trimmed by 4 bases and J by 1 base, leaving 15 bases between them. CDR3 in DNA: TGTGCCAGCAGCAGGGGCGTGGGGACCAGCAATCAGCCCCAGCATTTT. As protein: CASSRGVGTSNQPQHF.

This clonotype came up a few times. This rearrangement joins TRBV24-1 to TRBJ2-5; a weak D match, TRBD2 (5 bases). There are 13 residues in the CDR3. The germline V gene has CDR1 KGHDR and CDR2 SFDVKD. V was clipped by 4 bases and J by 5 bases, with 10 bases between them. The CDR3 loop reads CATSDGVSETQYF. CDR3 coding DNA: TGTGCCACCAGTGACGGGGTCTCGGAGACCCAGTACTTC.

This clonotype has a count of ten or more. This rearrangement joins TRBV29-1 to TRBJ2-3; D remains ambiguous. The CDR3 loop spans 12 amino acids. Germline lookup yields CDR1 SQVTM and CDR2 ANQGSEA. The CDR3 protein is CGYNPNTDTQYF. In DNA, the CDR3 is TGCGGATACAACCCAAACACAGATACGCAGTATTTT.

This clonotype showed up just a few times. The rearrangement uses TRBV7-2 and TRBJ2-7; the D is unclear. Trimming left V 4 bases short and J 4 bases short, with 14 bases between. This CDR3 spans 14 amino acids. Germline V gene sequence: CDR1 SGHTA, CDR2 FQGNSA. The CDR3 bases are TGTGCCAGCAGCTCAAGCTCCCCCCCTTACGAGCAGTACTTC. Translating gives CASSSSSPPYEQYF.